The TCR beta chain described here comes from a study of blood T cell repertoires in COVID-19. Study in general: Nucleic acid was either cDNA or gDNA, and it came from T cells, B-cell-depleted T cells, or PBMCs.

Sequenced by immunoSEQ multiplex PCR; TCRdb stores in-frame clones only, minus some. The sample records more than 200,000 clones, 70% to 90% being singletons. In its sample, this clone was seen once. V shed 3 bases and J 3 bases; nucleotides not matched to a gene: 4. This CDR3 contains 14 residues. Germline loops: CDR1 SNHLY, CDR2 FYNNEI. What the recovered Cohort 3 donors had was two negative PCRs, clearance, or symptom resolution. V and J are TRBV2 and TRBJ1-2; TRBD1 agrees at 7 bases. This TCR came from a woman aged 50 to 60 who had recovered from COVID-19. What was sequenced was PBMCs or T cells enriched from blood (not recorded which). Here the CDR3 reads CASSDPGTDYGYTF. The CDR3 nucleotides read TGTGCCAGCAGTGACCCCGGGACAGACTATGGCTACACCTTC.